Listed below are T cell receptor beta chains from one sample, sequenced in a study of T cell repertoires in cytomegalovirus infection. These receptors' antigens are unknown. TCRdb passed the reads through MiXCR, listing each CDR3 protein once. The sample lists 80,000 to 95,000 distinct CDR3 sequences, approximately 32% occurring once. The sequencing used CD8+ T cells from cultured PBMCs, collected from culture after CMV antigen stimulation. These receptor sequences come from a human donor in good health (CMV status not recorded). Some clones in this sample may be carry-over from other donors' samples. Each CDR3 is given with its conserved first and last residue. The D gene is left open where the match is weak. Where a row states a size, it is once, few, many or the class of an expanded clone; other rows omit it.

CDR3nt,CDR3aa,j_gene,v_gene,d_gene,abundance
TGTGCCAGCAGCACGACTAGCGGGGGTCTAGATACGCAGTATTTT,CASSTTSGGLDTQYF,TRBJ2-3,TRBV6-1,TRBD2,many
TGTGCCAGCAGTCCCACGGTAGCTGGGGCCAACGTCCTGACTTTC,CASSPTVAGANVLTF,TRBJ2-6,TRBV28,-,-
TGTGCCAGCAGTTTGGACGGACAGGGGAGCCCCACTTACAATGAGCAGTTCTTC,CASSLDGQGSPTYNEQFF,TRBJ2-1,TRBV27,TRBD1,-
TGTGCCAGCAGTAAGTACAGGGGGAACACTGAAGCTTTCTTT,CASSKYRGNTEAFF,TRBJ1-1,TRBV27,TRBD1,-
TGTGCCATCAGCCGGGACAGGGAGGGAGAGACCCAGTACTTC,CAISRDREGETQYF,TRBJ2-5,TRBV10-3,TRBD1,-
TGTGCCAGCAGGCTACAGGGGCCTGAAGCTTTCTTT,CASRLQGPEAFF,TRBJ1-1,TRBV6-6,TRBD1,-
TGTGCCAGTAGTATTGCTGGGGGCATCCCTAAAGGTCAGCCCCAGCATTTT,CASSIAGGIPKGQPQHF,TRBJ1-5,TRBV19,-,few
TGTGCTAGTGGTCTCATCCCGACAGGGACCCAAGAGACCCAGTACTTC,CASGLIPTGTQETQYF,TRBJ2-5,TRBV12-5,TRBD1,-
TGTGCCAGCTCACCAACGCCCTACAATGAGCAGTTCTTC,CASSPTPYNEQFF,TRBJ2-1,TRBV18,-,many
TGTGCTAGTGGTTTGGTAGTACCGACAGGGAGATACAATGAGCAGTTCTTC,CASGLVVPTGRYNEQFF,TRBJ2-1,TRBV12-5,TRBD1,few
TGTGCCAGCAGCTTATACTCGGGGGAAAAACTGTTTTTT,CASSLYSGEKLFF,TRBJ1-4,TRBV7-6,-,few
TGCGCCAGCAGCCTGGTTTCCGGAGAGAACACTAAGGCTTTCTTT,CASSLVSGENTKAFF,TRBJ1-1,TRBV4-1,-,-
TGTGCCAGCAGCTTAGCGGCGGATTACGAGCAGTACTTC,CASSLAADYEQYF,TRBJ2-7,TRBV7-6,-,few
TGTGCCAGCGCCCACAGGGCGGACTATGGCTACACCTTC,CASAHRADYGYTF,TRBJ1-2,TRBV2,-,many
TGTGCCAGCAGTCCCAGCCCCGGTGGCAATCAGCCCCAGCATTTT,CASSPSPGGNQPQHF,TRBJ1-5,TRBV7-6,-,many
TGTGCCAGCAGGACAGGGGGGTCACCCCTCCACTTT,CASRTGGSPLHF,TRBJ1-6,TRBV19,TRBD1,many
TGTGCCAGCAGCTTAAACGCCGGCAGAAGCAATCAGCCCCAGCATTTT,CASSLNAGRSNQPQHF,TRBJ1-5,TRBV7-2,-,many
TGTGCCACCAGTGCCGTTTGGGCTAGCGGGGGAGCCACTAAAGAGACCCAGTACTTC,CATSAVWASGGATKETQYF,TRBJ2-5,TRBV24-1,TRBD2,-
TGTGCCAGCAGATTACTAGGGCAAGAGACCCAGTACTTC,CASRLLGQETQYF,TRBJ2-5,TRBV12-3/TRBV12-4,-,few
TGTGCCAGCAGCCTACCGTTCGCACCCGGGGAGCTGTTTTTT,CASSLPFAPGELFF,TRBJ2-2,TRBV11-2,-,many
TGTGCCAGCAGCCAAGATTCCCTTTCAGGGGGATATAACTATGGCTACACCTTC,CASSQDSLSGGYNYGYTF,TRBJ1-2,TRBV14,TRBD1,-
TGTGCCAGCAGTGAAGAAGGCGGGGGGGCGAAGACCCAGTACTTC,CASSEEGGGAKTQYF,TRBJ2-5,TRBV2,TRBD2,few
TGTGCCAGCAGCCAAAGCAGGGGCCCTCAGCCCCAGCATTTT,CASSQSRGPQPQHF,TRBJ1-5,TRBV7-8,-,medium-sized
TGTGCCAGCAGTTCGACCCCCCTCGCCAAACCCTATGGCTACACCTTC,CASSSTPLAKPYGYTF,TRBJ1-2,TRBV7-2,-,-
TGTGCCAGCAGCTCCGGACAGGGGGCGCGGGGCACTGAAGCTTTCTTT,CASSSGQGARGTEAFF,TRBJ1-1,TRBV7-6,TRBD1,-
TGCAGTGCCAAGAAAGGGGGAGCCTACAATGAGCAGTTCTTC,CSAKKGGAYNEQFF,TRBJ2-1,TRBV20-1,-,many
TGTGCCAGCAGTTTCACAGAGGATCAGCCCCAGCATTTT,CASSFTEDQPQHF,TRBJ1-5,TRBV12-3/TRBV12-4,-,-
TGCGCCAGCAGCCAAGTCATTGAGAGCTACGAGCAGTACTTC,CASSQVIESYEQYF,TRBJ2-7,TRBV4-1,-,-
TGTGCCAGCAGCTTAGGGCCCGGTTTGGAGCAGTACTTC,CASSLGPGLEQYF,TRBJ2-7,TRBV7-9,-,many
TGTGCCAGCAGTTTGGGAGCCAGCTCCTACAATGAGCAGTTCTTC,CASSLGASSYNEQFF,TRBJ2-1,TRBV25-1,-,few
TGTGCCAGCAGCCCTAGCGGGGGGGCCGTAGAGACCCAGTACTTC,CASSPSGGAVETQYF,TRBJ2-5,TRBV12-3/TRBV12-4,TRBD2,many
TGTGCCAGCACCCAAGGGGTCCATGAGCAGTTCTTC,CASTQGVHEQFF,TRBJ2-1,TRBV7-9,-,-
TGTGCCAGCAGCTCAGGAGGGGGGGGGACAGCCGACAATGAGCAGTTCTTC,CASSSGGGGTADNEQFF,TRBJ2-1,TRBV7-4,-,-
TGTGCCATTCTGGGGGGGGCCGGGAGCACTGAAGCTTTCTTT,CAILGGAGSTEAFF,TRBJ1-1,TRBV6-8,-,-
TGTGCCAGCAGCTTGATTAGCCTGTCCTACGAGCAGTACTTC,CASSLISLSYEQYF,TRBJ2-7,TRBV7-2,-,many
TGTGCCAGCAGCTTTCAACCTGGCTTGGACAATGAGCAGTTCTTC,CASSFQPGLDNEQFF,TRBJ2-1,TRBV7-6,-,-
TGCAGCGTTGACACAGGGCCAGCTAACTATGGCTACACCTTC,CSVDTGPANYGYTF,TRBJ1-2,TRBV29-1,-,-
TGTGCCAGCAGTGAGGGGCCTGACTACGAGCAGTACTTC,CASSEGPDYEQYF,TRBJ2-7,TRBV2,-,-
TGTGCCAGCACCCACACCAACACCGGGGAGCTGTTTTTT,CASTHTNTGELFF,TRBJ2-2,TRBV6-5,-,-
TGTGCCAGCAGCTTAAGGGCGGGATCCGGGGCCAACGTCCTGACTTTC,CASSLRAGSGANVLTF,TRBJ2-6,TRBV7-9,-,few
TGTGCCAGTAGTTCGGACAGATCGAACACTGAAGCTTTCTTT,CASSSDRSNTEAFF,TRBJ1-1,TRBV19,-,-
TGCAGTGCCAAGGACAGGGATACCGGGGAGCTGTTTTTT,CSAKDRDTGELFF,TRBJ2-2,TRBV20-1,TRBD1,-
TGTGCCAGCGGGAGCGGACCCATCGAAAAGTTCTTC,CASGSGPIEKFF,TRBJ2-1,TRBV19,-,-
TGTGCCAGCAGTCGTGCCAGCCTGAACACTGAAGCTTTCTTT,CASSRASLNTEAFF,TRBJ1-1,TRBV7-2,-,many
TGCAGCGTGTGGAATCCGGGTGATGGCTACACCTTC,CSVWNPGDGYTF,TRBJ1-2,TRBV29-1,-,-
TGTGCCAGTAGATCTTCAGGTGCCACTGAAGCTTTCTTT,CASRSSGATEAFF,TRBJ1-1,TRBV19,-,few
TGTGCCATCAACCGGAACACCGGGGAGCTGTTTTTT,CAINRNTGELFF,TRBJ2-2,TRBV10-3,-,many
TGTGCCAGCAGCTTAGGGGGGGCGACTGAAGCTTTCTTT,CASSLGGATEAFF,TRBJ1-1,TRBV7-2,-,-
TGTGCCAGCAGTTACCCCCGGGACAGGGGTGGGTATGAGCAGTTCTTC,CASSYPRDRGGYEQFF,TRBJ2-1,TRBV6-6,TRBD1,-
TGTGCCAGCACGGAAAGGGGCGCGGCTAATGAAAAACTGTTTTTT,CASTERGAANEKLFF,TRBJ1-4,TRBV19,-,few
TGTGCCAGCAGTTCAGACAGGGGGCTCTACGAGCAGTACTTC,CASSSDRGLYEQYF,TRBJ2-7,TRBV12-3/TRBV12-4,TRBD1,-